Presented here are 10 T cell receptor beta chains from one specimen sequenced in a study of cytomegalovirus exposure and HLA in healthy donors. Primers for the PCR totalled 60 Vbeta and 13 Jbeta. Method: immunoSEQ multiplex PCR; TCRdb's copy keeps in-frame clones and lacks some. The sample shows 180,000 or so clones, 80% to 90% of them seen only once. The sample comprised PBMCs. The source of these receptors is a man aged 18 to 30 in good health and CMV-seropositive.

This chain links TRBV27 with TRBJ1-1; D is perhaps TRBD1 (6 bases). Germline loops: CDR1 MNHEY, CDR2 SMNVEV (reference sequence). The CDR3 loop spans 14 amino acids. Trimming left V 9 bases short and J 4 bases short, with 18 bases between. Written as DNA, the CDR3 is TGTGCCAGTCGCCTTACAGGGTTGGGCACTGAAGCTTTCTTT. Translation gives CASRLTGLGTEAFF.

The chain combines TRBV30 with TRBJ2-4; tentative D call: TRBD2 (5 bases). From germline, CDR1 is GTSNPN and CDR2 SVGIG (reference sequence). The V gene lost 5 bases and the J gene lost 5 bases, with 7 bases spanning the gap. CDR3 size: 11 residues. This CDR3 reads CAWLGENIQYF. The CDR3, as DNA: TGTGCCTGGCTGGGAGAAAACATTCAGTACTTC.

The J gene is TRBJ2-5, the V gene TRBV5-4; 14 bases are shared with TRBD2. Germline CDR1 reads SGHNT; CDR2 reads YYREEE (reference sequence). Trimming at V came to 6 bases and at J to 4 bases, leaving 2 bases not matched to a gene. The CDR3 contains 14 residues. The CDR3 DNA reads as TGTGCCAGCACCGGACTAGCGGGGGGAGAGACCCAGTACTTC. Translation gives CASTGLAGGETQYF.

The chain couples TRBV6-6 to TRBJ1-5, with D possibly TRBD1 on 5 matching bases. From germline, CDR1 is MNHNY and CDR2 SVGAGI (reference sequence). V lost 10 bases and J 6 bases, leaving 16 bases between the germline ends. The CDR3 is 13 amino acids. The CDR3 loop is CATSGPGGQPQHF. The CDR3, as DNA: TGTGCCACCAGCGGCCCCGGGGGTCAGCCCCAGCATTTT.

The V gene is TRBV2, the J gene TRBJ1-6; 9 bases align to TRBD1. Germline loops: CDR1 SNHLY, CDR2 FYNNEI. The CDR3 covers 16 residues. V lost 4 bases, J lost 9 bases, and 10 bases stayed unmatched. The CDR3 DNA sequence: TGTGCCAGCAGTGGCACGGACAGGGGAATAGGTTCACCCCTCCACTTT. Its translation is CASSGTDRGIGSPLHF.

This sequence joins TRBV2 and TRBJ1-1; D gene uncertain. The CDR3 loop spans 13 amino acids. The V end was cut by 7 bases, the J end by 1 base, with 10 bases between. The germline CDR1 and CDR2 sequences are SNHLY and FYNNEI. CDR3 nucleotides: TGTGCCAGCAATCGAGGTGAGAACACTGAAGCTTTCTTT. Its protein product is CASNRGENTEAFF.

This clone appeared a few times. The chain links TRBV6-5 to TRBJ1-1; a possible D gene is TRBD1 (5 bases). Germline V gene data show CDR1 as MNHEY and CDR2 as SVGAGI. V was clipped by 6 bases and J by 5 bases, with 10 bases between them. This CDR3 spans 12 amino acids. CDR3: CASRRQGTEAFF. The CDR3, as DNA: TGTGCCAGCAGGCGGCAGGGTACTGAAGCTTTCTTT.

The genes are TRBV5-6 and TRBJ2-7; 9 bases are a match to TRBD1. CDR1 SGHDT and CDR2 YYEEEE come from the germline V gene. The V gene end was trimmed by 4 bases and the J gene end by 5 bases; junction bases not matched to a gene: 10. The CDR3 runs 15 residues. The CDR3 here is CASSNTGTGIHEQYF. CDR3 coding DNA: TGTGCCAGCAGCAATACCGGGACAGGGATCCACGAGCAGTACTTC.

In this sample, this clone turned up once. The J gene is TRBJ2-2, the V gene TRBV29-1; 8 bases match TRBD2. This CDR3 contains 14 residues. From germline, CDR1 is SQVTM and CDR2 ANQGSEA. V gave up 4 bases and J gave up 7 bases; unmatched junction bases: 8. This chain's CDR3 is CSVAGGAGNGELFF. The DNA of the CDR3 is TGCAGCGTTGCGGGGGGGGCTGGGAACGGGGAGCTGTTTTTT.

The genes are TRBV5-1 and TRBJ2-3; 9 positions match TRBD1. Germline-derived CDR1 and CDR2 are SGHRS and YFSETQ. The CDR3 is 15 amino acids. V lost 3 bases, J lost 4 bases, and 6 bases stayed unmatched. CDR3 loop: CASSSGQGWADTQYF. The CDR3 nucleotides are TGCGCCAGCAGCTCGGGACAGGGATGGGCAGATACGCAGTATTTT.